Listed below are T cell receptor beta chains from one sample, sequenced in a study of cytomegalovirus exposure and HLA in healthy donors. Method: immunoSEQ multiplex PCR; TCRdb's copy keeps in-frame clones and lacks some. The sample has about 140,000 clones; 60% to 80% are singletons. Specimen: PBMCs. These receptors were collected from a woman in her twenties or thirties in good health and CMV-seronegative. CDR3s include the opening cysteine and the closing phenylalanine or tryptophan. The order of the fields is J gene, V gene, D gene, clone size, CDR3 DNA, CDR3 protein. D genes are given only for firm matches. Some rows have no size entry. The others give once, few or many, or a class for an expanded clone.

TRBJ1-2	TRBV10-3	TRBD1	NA	TGTGCCATCCCGCGGAGGACAGGGACAAACTATGGCTACACCTTC	CAIPRRTGTNYGYTF
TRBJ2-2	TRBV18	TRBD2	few	TGTGCCAGCTCACCCTGGACTAGCGGGAGTACCGGGGAGCTGTTTTTT	CASSPWTSGSTGELFF
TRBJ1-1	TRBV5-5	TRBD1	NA	TGTGCCAGCAGCGTCCAGGGGGACACTGAAGCTTTCTTT	CASSVQGDTEAFF
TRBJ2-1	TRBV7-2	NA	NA	TGTGCCAGCAGCTTAGCCGCGAGCTCCTACAATGAGCAGTTCTTC	CASSLAASSYNEQFF
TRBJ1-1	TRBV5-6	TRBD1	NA	TGTGCCAGCAGCCTGGGGTTCTCAGGGGGCAGAGGTGAAGCTTTCTTT	CASSLGFSGGRGEAFF
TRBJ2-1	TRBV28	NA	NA	TGTGCCAGCGGAGCAGGGTCCAGCTCCTACAATGAGCAGTTCTTC	CASGAGSSSYNEQFF
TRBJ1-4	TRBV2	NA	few	TGTGCCAGCATGAGAGGGAGTAATGAAAAACTGTTTTTT	CASMRGSNEKLFF
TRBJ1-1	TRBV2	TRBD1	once	TGTGCCAGCAGCGACAGGGGAGGGACTGAAGCTTTCTTT	CASSDRGGTEAFF
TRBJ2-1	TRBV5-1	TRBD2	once	TGCGCCAGCAGCTTGGAGGGACTAGCGGGAGCTGGTGAGCAGTTCTTC	CASSLEGLAGAGEQFF
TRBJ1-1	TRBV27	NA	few	TGTGCCAGCAGTCCTCACCAGAAGGGAGGGACTGAAGCTTTCTTT	CASSPHQKGGTEAFF
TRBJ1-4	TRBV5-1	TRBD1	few	TGCGCCAGCAGACCAACAGGGGGAGATAATGAAAAACTGTTTTTT	CASRPTGGDNEKLFF
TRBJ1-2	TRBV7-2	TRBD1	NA	TGTGCCAGCAAGGGACAGGCTAGGGCCTATGGCTACACCTTC	CASKGQARAYGYTF
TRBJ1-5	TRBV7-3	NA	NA	TGTGCCAGCAGCTCTACCCGCCCGGGGGGAAGGGGGGGGCCCCAGCATTTT	CASSSTRPGGRGGPQHF
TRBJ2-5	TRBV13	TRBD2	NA	TGTGCCAGCAGCTTATATGGCGGGAGCCGGACGTATGGGGAGCAGTACTTC	CASSLYGGSRTYGEQYF
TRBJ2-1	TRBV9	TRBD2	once	TGTGCCAGCAGCGCCCTAGCGGGGGCGGAATACAATGAGCAGTTCTTC	CASSALAGAEYNEQFF
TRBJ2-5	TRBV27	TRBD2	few	TGTGCCAGCAGTTTAGGGACTAGCGGGCCCCAAGAGACCCAGTACTTC	CASSLGTSGPQETQYF
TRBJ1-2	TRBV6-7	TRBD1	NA	TGTGCCAGCAGTTACCCTACAGGGGACGGCTACACCTTC	CASSYPTGDGYTF
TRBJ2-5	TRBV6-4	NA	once	TGTGCCAGCACGACCGCGAGAGCCGGGGAGACCCAGTACTTC	CASTTARAGETQYF
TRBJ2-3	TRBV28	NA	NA	TGTGCCAGCAGACGGGGACTGCTTGACACAGATACGCAGTATTTT	CASRRGLLDTDTQYF
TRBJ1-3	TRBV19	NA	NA	TGTGCCAGTAGCCGCTACCGTGAGGCGGCTGGAAACACCATATATTTT	CASSRYREAAGNTIYF
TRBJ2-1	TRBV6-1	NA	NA	TGTGCCAGCAGTGAAGGGACTAACGGCCCCGATGAGCAGTTCTTC	CASSEGTNGPDEQFF
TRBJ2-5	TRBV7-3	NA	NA	TGTGCCAGATCACCAGGTCCCCAGCCCGTAGCGACCACTGGGGAGACCCAGTACTTC	CARSPGPQPVATTGETQYF
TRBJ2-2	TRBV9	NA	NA	TGTGCCAGCAGCGCCAGAGAGCAGGGGATATCCGGGGAGCTGTTTTTT	CASSAREQGISGELFF
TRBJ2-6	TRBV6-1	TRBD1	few	TGTGCCGGCGGGACAGGCCGCTCTGGGGCCAACGTCCTGACTTTC	CAGGTGRSGANVLTF
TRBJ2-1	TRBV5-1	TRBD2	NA	TGCGCCAGCAGCTGGAAAAGCGGGGGCCCCGGGAATGAGCAGTTCTTC	CASSWKSGGPGNEQFF
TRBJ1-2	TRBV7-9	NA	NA	TGTGCCAGCAGCGGAGGTGTATTGACTGGCTACACCTTC	CASSGGVLTGYTF
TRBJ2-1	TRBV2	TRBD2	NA	TGTGCCAGCAGTGAAGAGGCGGGGGGCGCCAATGAGCAGTTCTTC	CASSEEAGGANEQFF
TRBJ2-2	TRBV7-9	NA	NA	TGTGCCAGCAGCTTAGGGCAGGTCACCGGGGAGCTGTTTTTT	CASSLGQVTGELFF
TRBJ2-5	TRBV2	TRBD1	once	TGTGCCAGCAGACCGGACAGGACGGAGACCCAGTACTTC	CASRPDRTETQYF
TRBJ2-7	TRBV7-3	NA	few	TGTGCCAGCAGCTCCCGGGGCGGGGCAACCTACGAGCAGTACTTC	CASSSRGGATYEQYF
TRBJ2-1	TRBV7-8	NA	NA	TGTGCCAGCAGCTCCGACCGGACTAGGGGGAATGAGCAGTTCTTC	CASSSDRTRGNEQFF
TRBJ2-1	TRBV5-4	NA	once	TGTGCCAGCAGCTCGCAGTACGAGCAGTTCTTC	CASSSQYEQFF
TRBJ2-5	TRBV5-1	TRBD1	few	TGCGCCAGCAGCTCCGGGACAGGGGGGGAGACCCAGTACTTC	CASSSGTGGETQYF
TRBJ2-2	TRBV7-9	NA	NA	TGTGCCAGCAGCTTACAGGATAGCACCGGGGAGCTGTTTTTT	CASSLQDSTGELFF
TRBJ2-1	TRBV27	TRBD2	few	TGTGCCAGCAGCCTAGCGGGAGCCCTCAATGAGCAGTTCTTC	CASSLAGALNEQFF
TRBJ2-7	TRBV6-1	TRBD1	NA	TGTGCCAGCAGTGAAGCGAAGGACAGGTTTAGCTACGAGCAGTACTTC	CASSEAKDRFSYEQYF
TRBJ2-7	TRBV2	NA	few	TGTGCCAGTGAGGGTACCTACGAGCAGTACTTC	CASEGTYEQYF
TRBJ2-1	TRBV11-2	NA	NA	TGTGCCAGCAGCTCGGTAAATGATGGACTCGTCAACAATGAGCAGTTCTTC	CASSSVNDGLVNNEQFF
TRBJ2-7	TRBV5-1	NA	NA	TGCGCCAGCACACCCGGGCCGGGGAACCTCTACGAGCAGTACTTC	CASTPGPGNLYEQYF
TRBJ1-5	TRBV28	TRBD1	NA	TGTGCCAGCAGTTCCCACCCGGAGGGGGCGAACAATCAGCCCCAGCATTTT	CASSSHPEGANNQPQHF
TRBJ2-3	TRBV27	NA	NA	TGTGCCAGCAGTCCCCAAGCGGTAGCGAACACGCAGTATTTT	CASSPQAVANTQYF
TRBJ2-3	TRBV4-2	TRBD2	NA	TGTGCCAGCAGCCAAGATCTGCTAGCGGGCACAGATACGCAGTATTTT	CASSQDLLAGTDTQYF
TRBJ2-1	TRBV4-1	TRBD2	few	TGCGCCAGCAGCCAAGGCCTTTTACTAGCGGGAGTGGGCAATGAGCAGTTCTTC	CASSQGLLLAGVGNEQFF
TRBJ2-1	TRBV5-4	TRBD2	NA	TGTGCCAGCAGCTTCGGAGCGGGGGGGAATTACAATGAGCAGTTCTTC	CASSFGAGGNYNEQFF
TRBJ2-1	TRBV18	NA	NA	TGTGCCAGCTCACCCATGGATAGCGGCTACAATGAGCAGTTCTTC	CASSPMDSGYNEQFF
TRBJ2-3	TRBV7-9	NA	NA	TGTGCCAGCAGCCAGGCCAGGGGTACGCAGTATTTT	CASSQARGTQYF